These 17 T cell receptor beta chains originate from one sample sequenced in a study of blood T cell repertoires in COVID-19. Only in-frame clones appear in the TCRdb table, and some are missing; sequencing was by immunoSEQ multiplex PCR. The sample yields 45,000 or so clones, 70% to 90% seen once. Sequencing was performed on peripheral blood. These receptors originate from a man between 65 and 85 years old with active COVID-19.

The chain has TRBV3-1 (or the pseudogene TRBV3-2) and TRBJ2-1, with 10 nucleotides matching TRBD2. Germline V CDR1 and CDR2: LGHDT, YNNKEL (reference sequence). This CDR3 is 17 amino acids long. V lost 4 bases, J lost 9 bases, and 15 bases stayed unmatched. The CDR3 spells CASSPPPLGLAAVEQFF. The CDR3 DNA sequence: TGTGCCAGCAGCCCACCACCCCTTGGACTAGCGGCCGTTGAGCAGTTCTTC.

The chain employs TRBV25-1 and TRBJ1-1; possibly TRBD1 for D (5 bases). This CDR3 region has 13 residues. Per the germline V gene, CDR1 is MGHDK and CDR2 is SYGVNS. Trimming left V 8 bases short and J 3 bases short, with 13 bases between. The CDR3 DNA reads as TGTGCCAGCTCCAGACAGTTTGACACTGAAGCTTTCTTT. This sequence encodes CASSRQFDTEAFF.

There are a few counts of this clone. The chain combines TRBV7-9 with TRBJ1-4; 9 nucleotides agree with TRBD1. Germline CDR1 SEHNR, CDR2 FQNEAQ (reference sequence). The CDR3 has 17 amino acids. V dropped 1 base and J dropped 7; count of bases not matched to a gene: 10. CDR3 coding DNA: TGTGCCAGCAGCTTAGGGTCCGGGACAGGGATGCTTGAAAAACTGTTTTTT. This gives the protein CASSLGSGTGMLEKLFF.

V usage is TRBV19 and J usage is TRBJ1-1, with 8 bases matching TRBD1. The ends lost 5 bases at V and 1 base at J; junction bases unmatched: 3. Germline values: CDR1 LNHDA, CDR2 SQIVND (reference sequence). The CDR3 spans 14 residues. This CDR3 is CASSPTGANTEAFF. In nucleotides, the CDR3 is TGTGCCAGTAGTCCGACAGGGGCGAACACTGAAGCTTTCTTT.

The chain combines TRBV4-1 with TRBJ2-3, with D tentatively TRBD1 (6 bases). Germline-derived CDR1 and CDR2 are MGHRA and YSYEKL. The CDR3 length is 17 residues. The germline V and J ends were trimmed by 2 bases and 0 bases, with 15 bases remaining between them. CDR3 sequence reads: CASSQSLTGTSTDTQYF. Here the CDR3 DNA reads TGCGCCAGCAGCCAAAGCCTGACAGGCACTAGCACAGATACGCAGTATTTT.

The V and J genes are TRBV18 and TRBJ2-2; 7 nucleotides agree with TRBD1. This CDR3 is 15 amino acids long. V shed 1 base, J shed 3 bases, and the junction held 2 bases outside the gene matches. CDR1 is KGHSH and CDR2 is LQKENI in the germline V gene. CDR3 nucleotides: TGTGCCAGCTCACCACTCACAGGGGACACCGGGGAGCTGTTTTTT. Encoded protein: CASSPLTGDTGELFF.

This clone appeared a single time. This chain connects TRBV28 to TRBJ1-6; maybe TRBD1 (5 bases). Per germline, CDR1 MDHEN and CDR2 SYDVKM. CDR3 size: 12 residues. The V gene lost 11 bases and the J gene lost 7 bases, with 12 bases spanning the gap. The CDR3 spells CAGTTANSPLHF. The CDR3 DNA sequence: TGTGCCGGTACGACAGCCAATTCACCCCTCCACTTT.

CDR3 in amino acids: CASSTGDNYGYTF. The CDR3 DNA reads TGTGCCAGTAGTACAGGGGACAACTATGGCTACACCTTC. The chain has TRBV19 and TRBJ1-2, with a tentative D call TRBD1 (6 bases). Germline V gene sequence: CDR1 LNHDA, CDR2 SQIVND (reference sequence). The CDR3 runs to 13 residues. The V and J ends lost 4 bases and 2 bases respectively, with 8 bases between them.

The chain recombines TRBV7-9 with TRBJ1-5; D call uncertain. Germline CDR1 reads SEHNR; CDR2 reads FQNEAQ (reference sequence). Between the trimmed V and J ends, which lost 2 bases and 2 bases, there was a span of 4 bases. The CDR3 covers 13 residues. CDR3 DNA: TGTGCCAGCAGCTTACAGGGCAATCAGCCCCAGCATTTT. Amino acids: CASSLQGNQPQHF.

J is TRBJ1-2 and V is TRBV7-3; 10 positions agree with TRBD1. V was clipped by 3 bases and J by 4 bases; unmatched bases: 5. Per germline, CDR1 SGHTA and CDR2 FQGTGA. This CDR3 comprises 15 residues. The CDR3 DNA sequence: TGTGCCAGCAGCTTGAGGACAGGGGGAGGCTATGGCTACACCTTC. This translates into CASSLRTGGGYGYTF.

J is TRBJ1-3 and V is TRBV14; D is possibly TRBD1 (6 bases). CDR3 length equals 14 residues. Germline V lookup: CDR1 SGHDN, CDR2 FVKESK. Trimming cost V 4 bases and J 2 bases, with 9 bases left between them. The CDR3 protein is CASSLYRAGNTIYF. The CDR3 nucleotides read TGTGCCAGCAGCCTGTACAGGGCTGGAAACACCATATATTTT. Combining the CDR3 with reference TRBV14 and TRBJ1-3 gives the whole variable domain EAGVTQFPSHSVIEKGQTVTLRCDPISGHDNLYWYRRVMGKEIKFLLHFVKESKQDESGMPNNRFLAERTGGTYSTLKVQPAELEDSGVYFCASSLYRAGNTIYFGEGSWLTVV.

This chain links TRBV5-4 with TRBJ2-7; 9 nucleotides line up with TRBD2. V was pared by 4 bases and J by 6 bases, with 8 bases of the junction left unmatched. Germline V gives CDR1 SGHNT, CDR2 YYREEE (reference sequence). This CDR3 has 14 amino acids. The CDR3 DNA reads TGTGCCAGCAGCCCGCCTAGCGGGACGGGCGAGCAGTACTTC. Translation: CASSPPSGTGEQYF.

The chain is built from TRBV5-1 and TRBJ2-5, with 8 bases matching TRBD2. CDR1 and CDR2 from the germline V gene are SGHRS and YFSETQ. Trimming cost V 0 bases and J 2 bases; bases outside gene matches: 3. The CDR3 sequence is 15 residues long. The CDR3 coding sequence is TGCGCCAGCAGCTTGGTTGCGGGGGGACAAGAGACCCAGTACTTC. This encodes CASSLVAGGQETQYF. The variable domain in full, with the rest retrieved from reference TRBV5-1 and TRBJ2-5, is KAGVTQTPRYLIKTRGQQVTLSCSPISGHRSVSWYQQTPGQGLQFLFEYFSETQRNKGNFPGRFSGRQFSNSRSEMNVSTLELGDSALYLCASSLVAGGQETQYFGPGTRLLVL.

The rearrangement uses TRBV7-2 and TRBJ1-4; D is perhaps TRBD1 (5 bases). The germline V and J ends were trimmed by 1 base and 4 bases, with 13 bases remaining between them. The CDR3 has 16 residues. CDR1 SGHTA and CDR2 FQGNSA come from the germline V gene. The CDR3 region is CASSLEAGGNNEKLFF. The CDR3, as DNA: TGTGCCAGCAGCTTAGAGGCGGGGGGTAATAATGAAAAACTGTTTTTT.

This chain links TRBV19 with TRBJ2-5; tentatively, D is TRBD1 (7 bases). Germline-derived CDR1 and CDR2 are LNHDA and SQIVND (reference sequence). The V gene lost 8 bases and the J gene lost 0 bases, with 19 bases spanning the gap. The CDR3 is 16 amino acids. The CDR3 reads CASGRGGTAYQETQYF. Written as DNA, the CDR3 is TGTGCCAGTGGACGAGGAGGGACAGCCTACCAAGAGACCCAGTACTTC.

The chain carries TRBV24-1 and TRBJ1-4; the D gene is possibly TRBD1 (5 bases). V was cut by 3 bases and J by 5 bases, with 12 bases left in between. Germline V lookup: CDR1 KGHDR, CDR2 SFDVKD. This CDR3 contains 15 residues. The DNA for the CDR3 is TGTGCCACCAGTGATGCGGGAGGGGCAAATGAAAAACTGTTTTTT. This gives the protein CATSDAGGANEKLFF.

CDR3 amino acids: CASRLFDRGNTEAFF. In nucleotides, the CDR3 is TGTGCCAGCCGCCTGTTCGACAGGGGGAACACTGAAGCTTTCTTT. The chain has TRBV2 and TRBJ1-1, with 8 bases matching TRBD1. V gave up 8 bases and J gave up 1 base; unmatched junction bases: 9. The CDR3 has 15 amino acids. Per germline, CDR1 SNHLY and CDR2 FYNNEI.